The text below deals with one TCR beta chain. The data are from a study of blood T cell repertoires in COVID-19. Measured with immunoSEQ multiplex PCR; TCRdb has only the in-frame clones, and not every one. In the table there are 60,000 to 65,000 clones, more than 70% of which are singletons. Unmatched junction bases numbered 9, after V lost 3 bases and J lost 1 base. Per the germline V gene, CDR1 is KGHSH and CDR2 is LQKENI. The CDR3 has 16 amino acids. Specimen: peripheral blood. This rearrangement joins TRBV18 to TRBJ2-7; 7 bases match TRBD1. The clonotype comes from a man aged 55 to 70 with COVID-19, enrolled during active disease. DNA for the CDR3: TGTGCCAGCTCACCTTTAGACAGGGCAATATCCTACGAGCAGTACTTC. Residues: CASSPLDRAISYEQYF.